The rows below give T cell receptor beta chains drawn from one sample of a study of T cell repertoires in cytomegalovirus infection. Via MiXCR, TCRdb re-called the reads, giving one row per CDR3 protein. The table includes some 700,000 distinct CDR3 sequences, 35% detected once. The sequenced material came from PBMCs. The receptors here all came from a human donor in good health (CMV status not recorded). Some clones in this sample may be carry-over from other donors' samples. The CDR3 runs from the conserved cysteine through the conserved F or W. The D gene is left open where the match is weak. The size of a clone is reported for some rows only, either as once, few or many, or as a class for expanded clones.

v_call: TRBV7-9; d_call: .; j_call: TRBJ2-3; clone_size: few; cdr3_nt: TGTGCCAGCACCTTTAGAGGGGGAGCGGATACGCAGTATTTT; cdr3_aa: CASTFRGGADTQYF
v_call: TRBV7-9; d_call: TRBD2; j_call: TRBJ2-2; clone_size: few; cdr3_nt: TGTGCCAGCAGCCCACCCGGGACTAGCGGCACCGGGGAGCTGTTTTTT; cdr3_aa: CASSPPGTSGTGELFF
v_call: TRBV2; d_call: .; j_call: TRBJ2-3; clone_size: few; cdr3_nt: TGTGCCAGCATCGTAGGGACATCGACAGATACGCAGTATTTT; cdr3_aa: CASIVGTSTDTQYF
v_call: TRBV7-6; d_call: TRBD1; j_call: TRBJ2-3; clone_size: .; cdr3_nt: TGTGCCAGCAGCATCGGACAGGGCCGGAGGGGGACAGATACGCAGTATTTT; cdr3_aa: CASSIGQGRRGTDTQYF
v_call: TRBV7-9; d_call: TRBD2; j_call: TRBJ2-7; clone_size: many; cdr3_nt: TGTGCCAGCAGCGGTAGCGGGAGGGCCCGGTACGAGCAGTACTTC; cdr3_aa: CASSGSGRARYEQYF
v_call: TRBV6-1; d_call: TRBD1; j_call: TRBJ2-3; clone_size: few; cdr3_nt: TGTGCCAGCAGTGGGGGACAGGACACAGATACGCAGTATTTT; cdr3_aa: CASSGGQDTDTQYF
v_call: TRBV5-1; d_call: TRBD1; j_call: TRBJ2-7; clone_size: few; cdr3_nt: TGCGCCAGCGGGCCGGGGACAGGGTTCTACGAGCAGTACTTC; cdr3_aa: CASGPGTGFYEQYF
v_call: TRBV11-1; d_call: .; j_call: TRBJ1-1; clone_size: few; cdr3_nt: TGTGCCAGCAGCTTAACCCTGGGCGTCTCCGAAGCTTTCTTT; cdr3_aa: CASSLTLGVSEAFF
v_call: TRBV6-5; d_call: .; j_call: TRBJ1-3; clone_size: few; cdr3_nt: TGTGCCAGCAGTTACTCAGGCATATTCTCTGGAAACACCATATATTTT; cdr3_aa: CASSYSGIFSGNTIYF
v_call: TRBV20-1; d_call: .; j_call: TRBJ2-1; clone_size: .; cdr3_nt: TGCAGTGCTAGAGGGTTGGAGTCAAGCTCCTACAATGAGCAGTTCTTC; cdr3_aa: CSARGLESSSYNEQFF
v_call: TRBV4-2; d_call: .; j_call: TRBJ1-1; clone_size: .; cdr3_nt: TGTGCCAGCAGCCAAGTTTGGTCCCTACAGGTTTGGCGGGAGAACACTGAAGCTTTCTTT; cdr3_aa: CASSQVWSLQVWRENTEAFF
v_call: TRBV10-3; d_call: TRBD1; j_call: TRBJ1-5; clone_size: .; cdr3_nt: TGTGCCATCAGTGAAGCGTCGTCAGGGGGCCAGCCCCAGCATTTT; cdr3_aa: CAISEASSGGQPQHF
v_call: TRBV11-3; d_call: .; j_call: TRBJ1-6; clone_size: few; cdr3_nt: TGTGCCAGCAGCCTCAATGAAATTTCACCCCTCCACTTT; cdr3_aa: CASSLNEISPLHF
v_call: TRBV9; d_call: TRBD2; j_call: TRBJ2-3; clone_size: few; cdr3_nt: TGTGCCAGCAGCGTAGGCGGCGGGGGTGGATGGGATGATACGCAGTATTTT; cdr3_aa: CASSVGGGGGWDDTQYF
v_call: TRBV7-2; d_call: .; j_call: TRBJ1-1; clone_size: few; cdr3_nt: TGTGCCAGCAGCTTGTTTGTAATTGGGGACATAAACACTGAAGCTTTCTTT; cdr3_aa: CASSLFVIGDINTEAFF
v_call: TRBV4-1; d_call: .; j_call: TRBJ2-7; clone_size: .; cdr3_nt: TGCGCCAGCAGCCCTATAGCAGGGAACTACGAGCAGTACTTC; cdr3_aa: CASSPIAGNYEQYF
v_call: TRBV4-1; d_call: .; j_call: TRBJ2-5; clone_size: .; cdr3_nt: TGCGCCAGCGGTGCGGGATTGGGAGAGACCCAGTACTTC; cdr3_aa: CASGAGLGETQYF
v_call: TRBV12-3/TRBV12-4; d_call: TRBD1; j_call: TRBJ2-5; clone_size: .; cdr3_nt: TGTGCCAGCAGTATTTTGACAGGGACCCAAGAGACCCAGTACTTC; cdr3_aa: CASSILTGTQETQYF
v_call: TRBV4-1; d_call: .; j_call: TRBJ1-4; clone_size: .; cdr3_nt: TGCGCCAGCAGCCAACTGGCAGACTTTAATGAAAAACTGTTTTTT; cdr3_aa: CASSQLADFNEKLFF
v_call: TRBV2; d_call: .; j_call: TRBJ1-1; clone_size: .; cdr3_nt: TGTGCCAGCAGAACTCCAGGGAACACTGAAGCTTTCTTT; cdr3_aa: CASRTPGNTEAFF
v_call: TRBV29-1; d_call: TRBD2; j_call: TRBJ2-1; clone_size: .; cdr3_nt: TGCAGCGCCTCCGGGGGGGATTCCTACAATGAGCAGTTCTTC; cdr3_aa: CSASGGDSYNEQFF
v_call: TRBV28; d_call: TRBD1; j_call: TRBJ1-6; clone_size: few; cdr3_nt: TGTGCCAGCCTCCGGGGGGGGACAGGGCACAAAAATTCACCCCTCCACTTT; cdr3_aa: CASLRGGTGHKNSPLHF
v_call: TRBV19; d_call: .; j_call: TRBJ2-2; clone_size: .; cdr3_nt: TGTGCCAGTAGTTGGAACTCAAACACCGGGGAGCTGTTTTTT; cdr3_aa: CASSWNSNTGELFF
v_call: TRBV7-6; d_call: .; j_call: TRBJ2-5; clone_size: few; cdr3_nt: TGTGCTAGCAGCGGGCAAAGCCGGAGGGAGACCCAGTACTTC; cdr3_aa: CASSGQSRRETQYF
v_call: TRBV28; d_call: .; j_call: TRBJ2-2; clone_size: .; cdr3_nt: TGTGCCAGCAAGCGCCTACGGTCCAGGGTAGGGAACACCGGGGAGCTGTTTTTT; cdr3_aa: CASKRLRSRVGNTGELFF